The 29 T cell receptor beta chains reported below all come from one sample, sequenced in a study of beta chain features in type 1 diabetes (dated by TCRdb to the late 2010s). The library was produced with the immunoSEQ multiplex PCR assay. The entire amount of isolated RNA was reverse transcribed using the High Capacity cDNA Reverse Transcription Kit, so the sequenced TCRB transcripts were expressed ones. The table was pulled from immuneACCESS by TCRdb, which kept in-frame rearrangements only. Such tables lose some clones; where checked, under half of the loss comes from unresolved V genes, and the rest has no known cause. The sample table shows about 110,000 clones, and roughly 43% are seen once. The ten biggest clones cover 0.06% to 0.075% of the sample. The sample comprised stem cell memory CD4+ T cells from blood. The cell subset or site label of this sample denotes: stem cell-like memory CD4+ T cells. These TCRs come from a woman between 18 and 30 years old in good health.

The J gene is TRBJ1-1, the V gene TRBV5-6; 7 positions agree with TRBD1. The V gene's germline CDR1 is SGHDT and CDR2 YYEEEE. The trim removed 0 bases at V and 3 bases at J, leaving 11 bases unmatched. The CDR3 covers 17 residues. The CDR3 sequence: CASSLVGRGAPDTEAFF. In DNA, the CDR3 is TGTGCCAGCAGCTTGGTAGGCAGGGGGGCGCCGGACACTGAAGCTTTCTTT.

CDR3 DNA: TGTGCCAGTAGGGGGGAGGCGGCAGGCTACTACGAGCAGTACTTC. Protein sequence: CASRGEAAGYYEQYF. The rearrangement uses TRBV19 and TRBJ2-7; TRBD2 might be the D (6 bases). CDR3 length: 15 residues. Trimming removed 6 bases at V and 3 bases at J, with 18 bases between. Germline CDR1 and CDR2: LNHDA and SQIVND (reference sequence).

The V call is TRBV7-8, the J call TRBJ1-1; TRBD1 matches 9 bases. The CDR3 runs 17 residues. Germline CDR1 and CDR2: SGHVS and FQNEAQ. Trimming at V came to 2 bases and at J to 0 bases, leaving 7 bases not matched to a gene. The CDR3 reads CASSLRGQGFVNTEAFF. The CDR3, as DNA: TGTGCCAGCAGCTTACGAGGACAGGGGTTTGTGAACACTGAAGCTTTCTTT.

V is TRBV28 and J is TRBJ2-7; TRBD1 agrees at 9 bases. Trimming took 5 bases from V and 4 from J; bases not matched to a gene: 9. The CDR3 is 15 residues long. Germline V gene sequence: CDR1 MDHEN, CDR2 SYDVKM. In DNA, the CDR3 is TGTGCCAGCAGTACCTCCGGGACAGGGAAATACGAGCAGTACTTC. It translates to CASSTSGTGKYEQYF.

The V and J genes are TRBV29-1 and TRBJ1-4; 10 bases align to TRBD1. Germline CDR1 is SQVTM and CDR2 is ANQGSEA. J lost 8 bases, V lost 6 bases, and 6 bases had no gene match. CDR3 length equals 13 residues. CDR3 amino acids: CSVRQGAGEKLFF. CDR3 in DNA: TGCAGCGTACGACAGGGGGCAGGGGAAAAACTGTTTTTT.

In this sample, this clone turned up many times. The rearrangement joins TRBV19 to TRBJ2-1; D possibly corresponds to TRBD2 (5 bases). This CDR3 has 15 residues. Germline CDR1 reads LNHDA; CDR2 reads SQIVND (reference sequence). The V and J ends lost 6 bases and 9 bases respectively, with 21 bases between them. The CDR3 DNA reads TGTGCCAGTAGCCTTCGTTCGGAGGCCTGGATTGAGCAGTTCTTC. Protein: CASSLRSEAWIEQFF.

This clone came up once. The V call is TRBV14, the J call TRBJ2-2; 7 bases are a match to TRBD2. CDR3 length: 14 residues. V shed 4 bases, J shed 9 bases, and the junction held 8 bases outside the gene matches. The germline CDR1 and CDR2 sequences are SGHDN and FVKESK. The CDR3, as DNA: TGTGCCAGCAGCCCTCTGGGGGAGGGACGGGAGCTGTTTTTT. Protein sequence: CASSPLGEGRELFF.

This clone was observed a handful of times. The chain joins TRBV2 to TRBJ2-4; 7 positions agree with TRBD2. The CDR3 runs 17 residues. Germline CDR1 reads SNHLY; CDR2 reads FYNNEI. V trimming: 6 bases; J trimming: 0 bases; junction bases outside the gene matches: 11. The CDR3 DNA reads TGTGCCAGCAGCGTCACCGGGACTACACTAGCCAAAAACATTCAGTACTTC. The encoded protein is CASSVTGTTLAKNIQYF. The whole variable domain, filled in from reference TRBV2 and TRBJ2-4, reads EPEVTQTPSHQVTQMGQEVILRCVPISNHLYFYWYRQILGQKVEFLVSFYNNEISEKSEIFDDQFSVERPDGSNFTLKIRSTKLEDSAMYFCASSVTGTTLAKNIQYFGAGTRLSVL.

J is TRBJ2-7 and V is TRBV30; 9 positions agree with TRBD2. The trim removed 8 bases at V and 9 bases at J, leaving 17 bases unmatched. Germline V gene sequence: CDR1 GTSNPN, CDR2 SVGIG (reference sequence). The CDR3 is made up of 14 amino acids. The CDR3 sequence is CALGILAGQEVQYF. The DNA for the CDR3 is TGTGCCCTGGGGATTCTAGCGGGACAAGAGGTGCAGTACTTC.

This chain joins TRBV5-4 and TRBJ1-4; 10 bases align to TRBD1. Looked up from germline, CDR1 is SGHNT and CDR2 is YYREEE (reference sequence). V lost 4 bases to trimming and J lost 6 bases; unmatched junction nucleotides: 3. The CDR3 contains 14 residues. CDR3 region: CASSMTGGDEKLFF. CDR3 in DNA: TGTGCCAGCAGCATGACAGGGGGCGATGAAAAACTGTTTTTT.

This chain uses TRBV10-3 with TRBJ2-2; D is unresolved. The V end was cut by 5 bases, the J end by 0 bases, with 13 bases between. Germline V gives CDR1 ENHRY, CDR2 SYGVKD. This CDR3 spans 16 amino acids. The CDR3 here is CAISNAAAANTGELFF. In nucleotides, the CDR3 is TGTGCCATCAGTAACGCGGCGGCCGCGAACACCGGGGAGCTGTTTTTT.

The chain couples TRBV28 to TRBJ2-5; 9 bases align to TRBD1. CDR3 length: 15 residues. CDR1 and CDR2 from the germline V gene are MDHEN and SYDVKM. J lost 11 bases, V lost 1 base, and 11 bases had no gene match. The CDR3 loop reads CASSLLGQGLREQYF. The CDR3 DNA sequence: TGTGCCAGCAGTTTATTGGGACAGGGTTTGAGGGAGCAGTACTTC.

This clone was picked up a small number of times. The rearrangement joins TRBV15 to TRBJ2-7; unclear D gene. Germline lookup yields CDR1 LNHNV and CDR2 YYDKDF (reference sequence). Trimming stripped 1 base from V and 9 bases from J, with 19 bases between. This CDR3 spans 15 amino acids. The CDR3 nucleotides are TGTGCCACCAGCAGAGGAGGTTTCCTTGCTGTTGGGCAGTACTTC. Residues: CATSRGGFLAVGQYF.

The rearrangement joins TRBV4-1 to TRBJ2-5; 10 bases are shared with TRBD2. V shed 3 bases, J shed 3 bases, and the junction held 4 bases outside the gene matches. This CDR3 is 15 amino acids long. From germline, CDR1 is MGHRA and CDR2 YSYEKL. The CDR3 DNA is TGCGCCAGCAGCCATGACGGACTAGCGGAAGAGACCCAGTACTTC. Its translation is CASSHDGLAEETQYF.

The CDR3 here is CASSLTGRNTEAFF. The CDR3 DNA sequence: TGCGCCAGCAGTTTGACAGGGCGGAACACTGAAGCTTTCTTT. The J gene is TRBJ1-1, the V gene TRBV4-3; 7 positions match TRBD1. The germline V gene encodes CDR1 LGHNA and CDR2 YSLEER. The length of the CDR3 is 14 residues. Trimming cost V 6 bases and J 1 base; bases outside gene matches: 5.

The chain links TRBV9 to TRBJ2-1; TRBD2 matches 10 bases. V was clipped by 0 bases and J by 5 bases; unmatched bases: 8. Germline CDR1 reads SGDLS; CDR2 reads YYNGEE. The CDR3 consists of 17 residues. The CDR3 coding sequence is TGTGCCAGCAGCGTAGCTTTTGGGCTAGCGGGAGACAATGAGCAGTTCTTC. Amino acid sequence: CASSVAFGLAGDNEQFF. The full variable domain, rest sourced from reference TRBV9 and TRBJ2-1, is DSGVTQTPKHLITATGQRVTLRCSPRSGDLSVYWYQQSLDQGLQFLIQYYNGEERAKGNILERFSAQQFPDLHSELNLSSLELGDSALYFCASSVAFGLAGDNEQFFGPGTRLTVL.

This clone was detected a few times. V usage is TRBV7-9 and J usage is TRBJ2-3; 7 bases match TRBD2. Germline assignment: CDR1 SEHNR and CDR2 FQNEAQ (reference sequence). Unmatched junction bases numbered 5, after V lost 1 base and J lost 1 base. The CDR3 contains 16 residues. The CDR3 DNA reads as TGTGCCAGCAGCTTAGGTAGAACTAGCGGCACAGATACGCAGTATTTT. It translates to CASSLGRTSGTDTQYF.

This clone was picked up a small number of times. The CDR3 DNA reads TGTGCCAGCAGTTTAAGAACAGGCGTTTACAATGAGCAGTTCTTC. Its protein is CASSLRTGVYNEQFF. This chain joins TRBV28 and TRBJ2-1; perhaps TRBD1 as D (5 bases). Trimming removed 2 bases at V and 4 bases at J, with 12 bases between. The CDR3 length is 15 residues. The germline V gene has CDR1 MDHEN and CDR2 SYDVKM.

The CDR3 DNA reads TGTGCCAGCAGTGGTTTACTAGCGGGAGGTCTGGAGACCCAGTACTTC. Its translation: CASSGLLAGGLETQYF. The chain has TRBV2 and TRBJ2-5; TRBD2 agrees at 12 bases. CDR1 is SNHLY, CDR2 FYNNEI, per germline. The trim removed 4 bases at V and 5 bases at J, leaving 8 bases unmatched. CDR3 size: 16 residues.

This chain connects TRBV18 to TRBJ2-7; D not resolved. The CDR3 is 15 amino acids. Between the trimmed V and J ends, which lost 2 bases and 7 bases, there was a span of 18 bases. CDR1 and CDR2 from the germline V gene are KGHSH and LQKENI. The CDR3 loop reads CASSPSSLVGDEQYF. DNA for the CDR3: TGTGCCAGCTCACCATCGAGTTTGGTTGGAGATGAGCAGTACTTC.

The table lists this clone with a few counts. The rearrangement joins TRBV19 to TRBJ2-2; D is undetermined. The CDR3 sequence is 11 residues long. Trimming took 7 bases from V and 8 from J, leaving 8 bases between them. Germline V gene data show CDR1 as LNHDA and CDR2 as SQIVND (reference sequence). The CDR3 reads CASNYGGELFF. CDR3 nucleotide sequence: TGTGCCAGTAACTATGGAGGGGAGCTGTTTTTT.

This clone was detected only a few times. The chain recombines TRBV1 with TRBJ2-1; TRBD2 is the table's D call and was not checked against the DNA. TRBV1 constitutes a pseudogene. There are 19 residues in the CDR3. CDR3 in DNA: TGCACCAGCAGCCAAGATCAAACTAGCGGGAGAAGGGTAAAGAATGAGCAGTTCTTC. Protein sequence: CTSSQDQTSGRRVKNEQFF.

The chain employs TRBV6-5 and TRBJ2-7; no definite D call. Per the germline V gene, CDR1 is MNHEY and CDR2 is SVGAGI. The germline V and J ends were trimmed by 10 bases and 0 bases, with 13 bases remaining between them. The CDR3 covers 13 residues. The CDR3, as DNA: TGTGCCACACATAAGAGGAGCTCCTACGAGCAGTACTTC. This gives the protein CATHKRSSYEQYF.

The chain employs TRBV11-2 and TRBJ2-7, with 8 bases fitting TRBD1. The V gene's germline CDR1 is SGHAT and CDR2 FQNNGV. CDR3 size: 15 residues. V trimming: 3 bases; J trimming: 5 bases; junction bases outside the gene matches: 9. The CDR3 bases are TGTGCCAGCAGCTTCACAGGGGGTGAGGCCCACGAGCAGTACTTC. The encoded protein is CASSFTGGEAHEQYF.

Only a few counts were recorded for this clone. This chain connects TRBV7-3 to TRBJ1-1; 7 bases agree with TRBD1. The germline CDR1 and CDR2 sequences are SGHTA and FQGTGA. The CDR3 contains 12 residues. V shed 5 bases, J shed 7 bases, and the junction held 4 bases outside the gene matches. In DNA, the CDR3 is TGTGCCAGCAGCGGAACAGGGGTTGAAGCTTTCTTT. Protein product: CASSGTGVEAFF.

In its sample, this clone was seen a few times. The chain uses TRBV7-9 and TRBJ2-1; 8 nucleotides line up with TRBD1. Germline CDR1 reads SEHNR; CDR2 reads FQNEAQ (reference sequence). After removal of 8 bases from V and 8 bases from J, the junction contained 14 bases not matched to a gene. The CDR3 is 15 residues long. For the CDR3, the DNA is TGTGCCAGCGGGTACCGTGGACAGGGTGGGGATGAGCAGTTCTTC. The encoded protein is CASGYRGQGGDEQFF.

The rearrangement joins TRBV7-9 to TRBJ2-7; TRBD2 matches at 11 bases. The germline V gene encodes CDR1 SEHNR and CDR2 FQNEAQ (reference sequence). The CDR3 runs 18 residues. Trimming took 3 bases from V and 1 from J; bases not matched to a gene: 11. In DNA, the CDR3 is TGTGCCAGCAGCTTTTTTCCGGGACTAGCGGCGATATCCTACGAGCAGTACTTC. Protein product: CASSFFPGLAAISYEQYF.

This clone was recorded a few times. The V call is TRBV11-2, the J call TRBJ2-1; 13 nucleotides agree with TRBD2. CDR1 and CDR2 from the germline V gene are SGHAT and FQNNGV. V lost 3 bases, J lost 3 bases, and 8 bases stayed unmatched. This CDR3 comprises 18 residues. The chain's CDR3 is CASSFRTSGSPLYNEQFF. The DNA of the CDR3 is TGTGCCAGCAGCTTTAGGACTAGCGGGAGTCCCCTCTACAATGAGCAGTTCTTC.

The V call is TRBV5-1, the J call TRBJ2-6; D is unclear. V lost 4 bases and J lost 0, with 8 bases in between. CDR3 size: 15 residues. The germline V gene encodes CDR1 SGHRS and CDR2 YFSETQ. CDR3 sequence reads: CASSLRSSGANVLTF. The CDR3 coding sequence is TGCGCCAGCAGCCTACGGTCCTCTGGGGCCAACGTCCTGACTTTC.